The next 30 T cell receptor beta chains were all read from a single sample in a study of blood T cell repertoires in COVID-19. Profiling relied on immunoSEQ multiplex PCR, and the TCRdb table lists in-frame clones only, not all of them. Found here are 180,000 or so clones, around 88% of them singletons; the top ten hold 4% to 5%. The specimen sequenced was peripheral blood. All receptors come from a woman in her twenties or thirties with acute or convalescent COVID-19.

The CDR3 region is CASSYRELVEQFF. In DNA, the CDR3 is TGTGCCAGCAGTTACAGGGAGCTGGTTGAGCAGTTCTTC. The gene calls are TRBV6-6 and TRBJ2-1, with D possibly being TRBD2 (5 bases). Germline V gene data show CDR1 as MNHNY and CDR2 as SVGAGI (reference sequence). V lost 2 bases and J lost 9, with 11 bases in between. This CDR3 contains 13 residues.

CDR3 region: CASRSPLGAYEQYF. CDR3 nucleotides: TGTGCCAGCCGGTCCCCACTTGGGGCTTACGAGCAGTACTTC. V usage is TRBV28 and J usage is TRBJ2-7, with D tentatively TRBD1 (5 bases). V lost 8 bases to trimming and J lost 4 bases, with 18 bases between them. This CDR3 is built from 14 residues. The germline gives CDR1 MDHEN, CDR2 SYDVKM.

The chain uses TRBV11-2 and TRBJ2-7; 7 bases match TRBD2. Looked up from germline, CDR1 is SGHAT and CDR2 is FQNNGV. The CDR3 covers 13 residues. The V and J ends lost 7 bases and 6 bases, in that order; junction bases with no gene match: 9. The CDR3 here is CASTIWEGLEQYF. The CDR3 bases are TGTGCCAGCACCATTTGGGAGGGCCTCGAGCAGTACTTC.

The rearrangement links TRBV4-1 to TRBJ1-5; D ambiguous. The V gene's germline CDR1 is MGHRA and CDR2 YSYEKL. This CDR3 is built from 14 residues. Trimming shortened V by 0 bases and J by 7 bases, and 10 bases separated the two germline ends. CDR3 amino acids: CASSQEEAGQPQHF. CDR3 nucleotide sequence: TGCGCCAGCAGCCAAGAGGAGGCCGGCCAGCCCCAGCATTTT.

The genes are TRBV11-3 and TRBJ2-5; 7 bases map to TRBD2. The CDR3 runs 13 residues. Germline assignment: CDR1 SGHNT and CDR2 YENEEA. The ends lost 5 bases at V and 6 bases at J; junction bases unmatched: 6. The CDR3 protein is CASSLSGLKTQYF. In nucleotides, the CDR3 is TGTGCCAGCAGCCTTAGCGGGCTTAAGACCCAGTACTTC.

The chain combines TRBV6-1 with TRBJ2-6, with a tentative D call TRBD2 (6 bases). The germline V gene has CDR1 MNHNS and CDR2 SASEGT. Trimming took off 1 base at V and 2 bases at J, with 9 bases between the two ends. This CDR3 spans 16 amino acids. The CDR3 loop reads CASSEGWGAGANVLTF. The CDR3 DNA follows: TGTGCCAGCAGTGAAGGCTGGGGGGCTGGGGCCAACGTCCTGACTTTC.

This chain joins TRBV6-5 and TRBJ2-3; D not certain. The CDR3 is made up of 13 amino acids. The germline V gene encodes CDR1 MNHEY and CDR2 SVGAGI. Between the trimmed V and J ends, which lost 0 bases and 9 bases, there was a span of 10 bases. CDR3 region: CASSYSPTITQYF. For the CDR3, the DNA is TGTGCCAGCAGTTACTCCCCAACTATAACGCAGTATTTT.

This clone was counted a few times. V usage is TRBV7-9 and J usage is TRBJ2-3; D gene ambiguous. Germline-derived CDR1 and CDR2 are SEHNR and FQNEAQ (reference sequence). This CDR3 has 12 amino acids. The V and J ends lost 4 bases and 6 bases respectively, with 8 bases between them. The CDR3 is CASSYTGDTQYF. In DNA form, the CDR3 reads TGTGCCAGCAGCTACACCGGGGATACGCAGTATTTT.

The rearrangement links TRBV4-1 to TRBJ2-1; a weak D match, TRBD1 (6 bases). The germline gives CDR1 MGHRA, CDR2 YSYEKL. Trimming removed 1 base at V and 13 bases at J, with 20 bases between. The CDR3 totals 15 residues. The CDR3 loop is CASSQVPPHRAEQFF. The CDR3 DNA reads as TGCGCCAGCAGCCAAGTGCCACCCCACAGGGCGGAACAGTTCTTC.

The chain employs TRBV28 and TRBJ1-5, with 11 nucleotides matching TRBD1. The CDR3 totals 15 residues. CDR1 and CDR2 (germline): MDHEN, SYDVKM. V trimming: 7 bases; J trimming: 6 bases; junction bases outside the gene matches: 8. In nucleotides, the CDR3 is TGTGCCAGCACCTCACCGGGACAGGGGGTTCAGCCCCAGCATTTT. This sequence encodes CASTSPGQGVQPQHF.

This chain joins TRBV7-9 and TRBJ1-2; weak D call: TRBD1 (6 bases). V was clipped by 8 bases and J by 6 bases, with 19 bases between them. The germline gives CDR1 SEHNR, CDR2 FQNEAQ (reference sequence). The CDR3 loop spans 14 amino acids. The CDR3 sequence is CASGWWGGMNGYTF. As DNA, the CDR3 is TGTGCCAGCGGGTGGTGGGGGGGCATGAATGGCTACACCTTC.

A single count supports this clone. This chain links TRBV12-2 with TRBJ2-7; TRBD2 is the table's D call, not checked against the DNA. TRBV12-2 is a pseudogene locus. The CDR3 covers 18 residues. The CDR3 loop is CASRLESGTTQPSYEQYF. The CDR3 region has the DNA TGTGCAAGTCGCTTAGAAAGTGGGACTACCCAGCCCTCCTACGAGCAGTACTTC.

This chain connects TRBV4-2 to TRBJ2-2; D is unclear. V dropped 0 bases and J dropped 0 bases, with 8 bases sitting between them. The germline V gene has CDR1 LGHNA and CDR2 YNFKEQ. The CDR3 loop spans 16 amino acids. Here the CDR3 reads CASSQDRRPNTGELFF. CDR3 in DNA: TGTGCCAGCAGCCAAGATCGGAGACCGAACACCGGGGAGCTGTTTTTT.

The gene calls are TRBV24-1 and TRBJ2-2; D unresolved. Germline V lookup: CDR1 KGHDR, CDR2 SFDVKD. The CDR3 is made up of 11 amino acids. The V end was cut by 6 bases, the J end by 7 bases, with 5 bases between. As DNA, the CDR3 is TGTGCCACCAGTCGTCTCGGGGAGCTGTTTTTT. It is translated as CATSRLGELFF.

This clone has a handful of counts. A read error may produce the germline difference seen at one junction end. The chain carries TRBV2 and TRBJ2-7, with TRBD2 matching over 10 bases. The CDR3 totals 13 residues. In germline, CDR1 is SNHLY, CDR2 FYNNEI. As DNA, the CDR3 is TGTGCCAGCATTAAGCGGGAGGGTAACCCCCTGAACTTC. It codes for CASIKREGNPLNF.

The CDR3 loop reads CASSQGNTIYF. The CDR3 DNA follows: TGTGCCAGCAGCCAAGGAAACACCATATATTTT. The rearrangement uses TRBV6-5 and TRBJ1-3; D is unresolved. Germline CDR1 reads MNHEY; CDR2 reads SVGAGI. The ends were cut back, 6 bases at V and 4 bases at J, with 4 bases in the middle. The CDR3 is made up of 11 amino acids.

This clone was seen a single time. The chain combines TRBV7-8 with TRBJ2-3, with D perhaps TRBD2 (6 bases). Germline V gives CDR1 SGHVS, CDR2 FQNEAQ. CDR3 size: 16 residues. Trimming took off 5 bases at V and 3 bases at J, with 18 bases between the two ends. CDR3 DNA: TGTGCCAGCAGCCCCCGGGCGGGAATGGGAACAGATACGCAGTATTTT. Protein: CASSPRAGMGTDTQYF. The whole variable domain, filled in from reference TRBV7-8 and TRBJ2-3, reads GAGVSQSPRYKVAKRGQDVALRCDPISGHVSLFWYQQALGQGPEFLTYFQNEAQLDKSGLPSDRFFAERPEGSVSTLKIQRTQQEDSAVYLCASSPRAGMGTDTQYFGPGTRLTVL.

The chain recombines TRBV19 with TRBJ2-1; unclear D gene. Trimming cost V 3 bases and J 1 base, with 4 bases left between them. CDR1 is LNHDA and CDR2 is SQIVND in the germline V gene (reference sequence). This CDR3 is 13 amino acids long. CDR3 residues: CASSIGSYNEQFF. For the CDR3, the DNA is TGTGCCAGTAGTATCGGGTCCTACAATGAGCAGTTCTTC.

This rearrangement joins TRBV7-2 to TRBJ1-5; D is unresolved. Germline CDR1 is SGHTA and CDR2 is FQGNSA. Trimming left V 3 bases short and J 5 bases short, with 8 bases between. The CDR3 covers 13 residues. The CDR3 here is CASSFERDQPQHF. The CDR3 DNA reads as TGTGCCAGCAGCTTCGAGCGGGATCAGCCCCAGCATTTT.

The chain couples TRBV24-1 to TRBJ2-1, with TRBD2 matching over 12 bases. CDR1 KGHDR and CDR2 SFDVKD come from the germline V gene. Trimming cost V 5 bases and J 14 bases; bases outside gene matches: 6. This CDR3 is built from 13 residues. The chain's CDR3 is CATSGETSGREFF. The DNA for the CDR3 is TGTGCCACCAGTGGGGAGACTAGCGGGAGAGAGTTCTTC.

J is TRBJ2-5 and V is TRBV4-1; D gene uncertain. Trimming took off 0 bases at V and 4 bases at J, with 6 bases between the two ends. Germline V gene lookup returns CDR1 MGHRA and CDR2 YSYEKL. The CDR3 has 13 residues. CDR3 sequence: CASSQDLVETQYF. CDR3 in DNA: TGCGCCAGCAGCCAAGATTTAGTAGAGACCCAGTACTTC.

The chain joins TRBV20-1 to TRBJ2-1, with TRBD2 identical over 9 bases. CDR1 and CDR2 from the germline V gene are DFQATT and SNEGSKA (reference sequence). CDR3 size: 16 residues. With 7 bases clipped from V and 4 bases from J, the junction kept 14 bases outside the gene matches. CDR3 loop: CSGIDLASGIYNEQFF. The CDR3 nucleotides read TGCAGTGGTATTGACTTGGCTAGCGGGATTTACAATGAGCAGTTCTTC.

A few counts support this clone. This rearrangement joins TRBV15 to TRBJ2-6; D is unresolved. Germline V gives CDR1 LNHNV, CDR2 YYDKDF (reference sequence). The V gene lost 3 bases and the J gene lost 4 bases, with 13 bases spanning the gap. The CDR3 contains 16 residues. In nucleotides, the CDR3 is TGTGCCACCAGCAGTGCCCACGTAGCCGGGGCCAACGTCCTGACTTTC. The encoded protein is CATSSAHVAGANVLTF. Full variable domain (missing parts from reference TRBV15 and TRBJ2-6): DAMVIQNPRYQVTQFGKPVTLSCSQTLNHNVMYWYQQKSSQAPKLLFHYYDKDFNNEADTPDNFQSRRPNTSFCFLDIRSPGLGDTAMYLCATSSAHVAGANVLTFGAGSRLTVL.

The V gene is TRBV28, the J gene TRBJ1-1, with TRBD1 as a possible D gene (6 bases). The ends were cut back, 2 bases at V and 7 bases at J, with 14 bases in the middle. Germline V gene sequence: CDR1 MDHEN, CDR2 SYDVKM. The CDR3 has 14 residues. CDR3 in amino acids: CASSLSGGGGEAFF. CDR3 in DNA: TGTGCCAGCAGTTTAAGTGGGGGCGGAGGTGAAGCTTTCTTT.

The V gene is TRBV29-1, the J gene TRBJ2-5; 7 bases line up with TRBD2. Trimming removed 7 bases from V and 5 bases from J; junction bases left unmatched: 4. The CDR3 runs to 11 residues. The germline CDR1 and CDR2 sequences are SQVTM and ANQGSEA. The CDR3 loop is CSATSVETQYF. The CDR3 coding sequence is TGCAGCGCCACTAGCGTCGAGACCCAGTACTTC.

The chain couples TRBV10-1 to TRBJ2-1; D remains unclear. The CDR3 loop spans 13 amino acids. V was cut by 2 bases and J by 2 bases, with 4 bases left in between. Germline loops: CDR1 WNHNN, CDR2 SYGVQD (reference sequence). The DNA of the CDR3 is TGCGCCAGCAGTGAGGAGCCCTACAATGAGCAGTTCTTC. This translates into CASSEEPYNEQFF.

The chain has TRBV27 and TRBJ2-3; 11 nucleotides match TRBD2. The V segment lost 5 bases and the J segment 3 bases; nucleotides outside the gene matches: 7. This CDR3 is built from 16 residues. Germline V gene lookup returns CDR1 MNHEY and CDR2 SMNVEV (reference sequence). For the CDR3, the DNA is TGTGCCAGCAGTATTAGCGGGAGGGCCAGGACAGATACGCAGTATTTT. Protein product: CASSISGRARTDTQYF.

The CDR3 loop reads CASSPRDSTTNEQFF. DNA of the CDR3: TGTGCCAGCTCACCCCGGGACAGCACAACGAATGAGCAGTTCTTC. This chain joins TRBV18 and TRBJ2-1; TRBD1 matches 7 bases. The length of the CDR3 is 15 residues. Trimming cost V 3 bases and J 7 bases; bases outside gene matches: 9. In germline, CDR1 is KGHSH, CDR2 LQKENI.

The chain couples TRBV29-1 to TRBJ2-4; the D is unclear. This CDR3 contains 12 residues. Trimming cost V 7 bases and J 2 bases, with 9 bases left between them. Germline loops: CDR1 SQVTM, CDR2 ANQGSEA. The CDR3 sequence: CSASGSKNIQYF. CDR3 nucleotide sequence: TGCAGCGCCTCGGGTTCCAAAAACATTCAGTACTTC.

This clone came up a few times. CDR3 loop: CASSPHGGLEQYF. The CDR3 DNA sequence: TGTGCCAGCAGCCCCCACGGGGGGCTCGAGCAGTACTTC. V usage is TRBV9 and J usage is TRBJ2-7, with D perhaps matching TRBD2 (7 bases). Trimming left V 4 bases short and J 6 bases short, with 14 bases between. The germline CDR1 and CDR2 sequences are SGDLS and YYNGEE. The CDR3 runs to 13 residues.